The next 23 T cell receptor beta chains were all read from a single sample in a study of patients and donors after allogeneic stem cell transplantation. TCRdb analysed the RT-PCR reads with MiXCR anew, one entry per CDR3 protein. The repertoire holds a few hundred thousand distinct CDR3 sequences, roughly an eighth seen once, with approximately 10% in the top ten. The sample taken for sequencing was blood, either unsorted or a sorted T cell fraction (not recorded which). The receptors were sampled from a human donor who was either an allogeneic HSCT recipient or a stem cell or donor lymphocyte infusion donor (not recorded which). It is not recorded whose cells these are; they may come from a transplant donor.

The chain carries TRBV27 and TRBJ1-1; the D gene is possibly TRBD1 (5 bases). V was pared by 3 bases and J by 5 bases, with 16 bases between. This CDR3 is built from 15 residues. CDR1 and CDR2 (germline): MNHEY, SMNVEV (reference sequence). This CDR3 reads CASSFSRGGGTEAFF. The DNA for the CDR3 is TGTGCCAGCAGTTTTTCCCGTGGGGGAGGAACTGAAGCTTTCTTT.

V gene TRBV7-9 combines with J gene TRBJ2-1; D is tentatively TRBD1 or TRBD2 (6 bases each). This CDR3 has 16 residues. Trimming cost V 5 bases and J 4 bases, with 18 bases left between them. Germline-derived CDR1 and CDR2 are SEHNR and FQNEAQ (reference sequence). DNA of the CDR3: TGTGCCAGCAGCCGGGAGAGTGGGGGCTCGTACAATGAGCAGTTCTTC. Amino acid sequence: CASSRESGGSYNEQFF.

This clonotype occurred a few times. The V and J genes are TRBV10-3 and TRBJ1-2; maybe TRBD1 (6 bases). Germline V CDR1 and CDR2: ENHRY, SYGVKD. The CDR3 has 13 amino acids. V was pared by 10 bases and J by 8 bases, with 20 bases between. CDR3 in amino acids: CASTDSDLGGYTF. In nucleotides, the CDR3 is TGTGCCAGTACGGACAGTGATTTGGGCGGCTACACCTTC.

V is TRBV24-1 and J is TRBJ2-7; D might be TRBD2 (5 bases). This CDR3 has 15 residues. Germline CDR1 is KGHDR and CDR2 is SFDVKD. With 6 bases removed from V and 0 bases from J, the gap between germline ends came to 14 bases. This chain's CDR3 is CATSRERGPSYEQYF. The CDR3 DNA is TGTGCCACCAGTCGGGAACGGGGTCCCTCCTACGAGCAGTACTTC.

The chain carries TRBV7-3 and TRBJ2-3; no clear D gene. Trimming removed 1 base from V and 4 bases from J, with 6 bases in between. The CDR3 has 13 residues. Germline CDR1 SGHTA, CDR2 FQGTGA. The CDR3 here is CASSLMYSDTQYF. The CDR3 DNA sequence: TGTGCCAGCAGCTTAATGTACTCAGATACGCAGTATTTT.

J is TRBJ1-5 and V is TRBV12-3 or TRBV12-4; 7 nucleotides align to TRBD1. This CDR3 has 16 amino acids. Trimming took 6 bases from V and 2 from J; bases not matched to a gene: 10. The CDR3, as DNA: TGTGCCAGCAGCCCTCCCCAGGGGGAAGGCAATCAGCCCCAGCATTTT. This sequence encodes CASSPPQGEGNQPQHF.

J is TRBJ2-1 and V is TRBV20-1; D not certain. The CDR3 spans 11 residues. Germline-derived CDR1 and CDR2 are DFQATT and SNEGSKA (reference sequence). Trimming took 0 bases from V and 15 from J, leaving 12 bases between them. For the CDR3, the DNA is TGCAGTGCTAGAGATCCCCCCGGGTGGTTCTTC. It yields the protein CSARDPPGWFF.

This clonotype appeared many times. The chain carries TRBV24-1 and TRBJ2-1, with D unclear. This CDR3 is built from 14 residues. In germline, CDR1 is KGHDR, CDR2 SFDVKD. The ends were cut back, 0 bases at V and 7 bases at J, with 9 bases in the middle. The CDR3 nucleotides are TGTGCCACCAGTGATTTGAGCCTCGGGAATGAGCAGTTCTTC. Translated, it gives CATSDLSLGNEQFF.

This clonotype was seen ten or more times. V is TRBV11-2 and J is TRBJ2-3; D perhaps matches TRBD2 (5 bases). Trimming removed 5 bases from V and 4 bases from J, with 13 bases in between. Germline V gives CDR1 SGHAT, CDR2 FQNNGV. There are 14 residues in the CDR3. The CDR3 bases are TGTGCCAGCAGCAAAACTAGTACGTCAGATACGCAGTATTTT. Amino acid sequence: CASSKTSTSDTQYF.

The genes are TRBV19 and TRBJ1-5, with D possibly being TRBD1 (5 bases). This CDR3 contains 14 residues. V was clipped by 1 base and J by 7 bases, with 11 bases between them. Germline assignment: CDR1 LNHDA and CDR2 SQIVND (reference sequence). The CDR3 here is CASSIVGAGQPQHF. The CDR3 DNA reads TGTGCCAGTAGTATAGTAGGGGCAGGACAGCCCCAGCATTTT.

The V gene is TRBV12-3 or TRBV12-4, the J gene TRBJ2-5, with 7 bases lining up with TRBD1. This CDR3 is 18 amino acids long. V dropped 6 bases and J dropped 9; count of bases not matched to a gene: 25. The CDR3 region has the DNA TGTGCCAGCAGCCGCAACAGGGGAATCGGGCTGGAGGTTCCGGCCCAGTACTTC. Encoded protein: CASSRNRGIGLEVPAQYF.

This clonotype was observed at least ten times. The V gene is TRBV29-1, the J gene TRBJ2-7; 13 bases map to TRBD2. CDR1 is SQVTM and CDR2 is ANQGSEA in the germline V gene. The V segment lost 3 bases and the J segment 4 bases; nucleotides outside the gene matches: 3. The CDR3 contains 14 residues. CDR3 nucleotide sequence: TGCAGCGTTGACGTGGGACTAGCGGGATACGAGCAGTACTTC. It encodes CSVDVGLAGYEQYF.

The CDR3 protein is CASSPHHGMNTEAFF. The CDR3 DNA is TGTGCCAGCTCACCTCATCACGGAATGAACACTGAAGCTTTCTTT. V is TRBV18 and J is TRBJ1-1, with D uncertain. Germline-derived CDR1 and CDR2 are KGHSH and LQKENI. Trimming took off 3 bases at V and 0 bases at J, with 11 bases between the two ends. The CDR3 has 15 residues. Looking up the rest from reference TRBV18 and TRBJ1-1 gives the full variable domain: NAGVMQNPRHLVRRRGQEARLRCSPMKGHSHVYWYRQLPEEGLKFMVYLQKENIIDESGMPKERFSAEFPKEGPSILRIQQVVRGDSAAYFCASSPHHGMNTEAFFGQGTRLTVV.

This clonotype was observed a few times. The CDR3 spells CAWSVWGTEVSAEAFF. Written as DNA, the CDR3 is TGTGCCTGGAGTGTGTGGGGGACAGAGGTGAGCGCTGAAGCTTTCTTT. The chain is built from TRBV30 and TRBJ1-1; 7 nucleotides line up with TRBD1. The CDR3 extends over 16 amino acids. Losses at the gene ends were 0 bases for V and 6 bases for J; bases not matched to a gene: 13. Germline values: CDR1 GTSNPN, CDR2 SVGIG (reference sequence).

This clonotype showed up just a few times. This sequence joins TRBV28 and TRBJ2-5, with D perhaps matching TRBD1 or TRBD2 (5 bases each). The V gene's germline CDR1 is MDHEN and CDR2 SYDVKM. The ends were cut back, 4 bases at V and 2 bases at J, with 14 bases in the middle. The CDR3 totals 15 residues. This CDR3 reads CASSYPGRGQETQYF. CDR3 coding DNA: TGTGCCAGCAGTTATCCGGGACGGGGACAAGAGACCCAGTACTTC.

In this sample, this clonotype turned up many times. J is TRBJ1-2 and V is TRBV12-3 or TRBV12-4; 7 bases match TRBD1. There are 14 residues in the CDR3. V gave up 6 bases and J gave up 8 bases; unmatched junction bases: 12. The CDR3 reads CASRYTTGFGGYTF. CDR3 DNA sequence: TGTGCCAGCAGGTACACGACAGGGTTCGGGGGCTACACCTTC.

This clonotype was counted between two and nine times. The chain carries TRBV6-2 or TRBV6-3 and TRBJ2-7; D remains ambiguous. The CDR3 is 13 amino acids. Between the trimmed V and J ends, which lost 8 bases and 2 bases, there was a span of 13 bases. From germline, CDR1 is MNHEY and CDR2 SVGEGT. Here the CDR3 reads CASRPSGTYEQYF. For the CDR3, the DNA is TGTGCCAGCCGACCATCCGGTACCTACGAGCAGTACTTC.

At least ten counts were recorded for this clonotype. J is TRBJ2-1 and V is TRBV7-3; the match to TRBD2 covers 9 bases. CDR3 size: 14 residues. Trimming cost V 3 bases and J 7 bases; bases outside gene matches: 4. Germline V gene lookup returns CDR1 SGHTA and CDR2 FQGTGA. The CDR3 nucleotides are TGTGCCAGCAGCTTGGCGGGGGGGGGAAATGAGCAGTTCTTC. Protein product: CASSLAGGGNEQFF.

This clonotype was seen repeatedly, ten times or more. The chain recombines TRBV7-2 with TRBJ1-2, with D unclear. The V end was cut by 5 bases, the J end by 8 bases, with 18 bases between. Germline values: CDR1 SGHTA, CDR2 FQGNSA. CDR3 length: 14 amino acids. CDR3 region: CASSGTADQRGYTF. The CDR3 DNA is TGTGCCAGCAGCGGCACTGCGGATCAACGGGGCTACACCTTC. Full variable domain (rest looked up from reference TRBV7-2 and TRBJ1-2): GAGVSQSPSNKVTEKGKDVELRCDPISGHTALYWYRQSLGQGLEFLIYFQGNSAPDKSGLPSDRFSAERTGGSVSTLTIQRTQQEDSAVYLCASSGTADQRGYTFGSGTRLTVV.

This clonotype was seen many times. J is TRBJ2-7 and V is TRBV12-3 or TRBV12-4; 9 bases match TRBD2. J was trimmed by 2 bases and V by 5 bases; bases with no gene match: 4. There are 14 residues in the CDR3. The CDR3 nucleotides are TGTGCCAGCAGTATCAGCGGGGGGACCTACGAGCAGTACTTC. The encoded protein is CASSISGGTYEQYF.

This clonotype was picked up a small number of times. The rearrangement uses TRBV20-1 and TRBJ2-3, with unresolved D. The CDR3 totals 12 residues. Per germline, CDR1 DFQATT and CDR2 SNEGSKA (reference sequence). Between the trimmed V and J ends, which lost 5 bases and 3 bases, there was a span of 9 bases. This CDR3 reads CSASRETDTQYF. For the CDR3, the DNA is TGCAGTGCTTCCCGCGAGACAGATACGCAGTATTTT.

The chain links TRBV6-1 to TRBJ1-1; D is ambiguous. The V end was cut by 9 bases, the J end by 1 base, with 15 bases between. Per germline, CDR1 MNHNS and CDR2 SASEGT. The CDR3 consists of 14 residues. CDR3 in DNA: TGTGCCAGTTCCCTTTATGACAAGAACACTGAAGCTTTCTTT. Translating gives CASSLYDKNTEAFF.

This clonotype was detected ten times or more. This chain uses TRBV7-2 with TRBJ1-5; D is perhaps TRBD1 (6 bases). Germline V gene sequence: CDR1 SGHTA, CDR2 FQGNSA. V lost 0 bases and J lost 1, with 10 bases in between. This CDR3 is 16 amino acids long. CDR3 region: CASSLASGASNQPQHF. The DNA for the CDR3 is TGTGCCAGCAGCTTAGCTTCGGGGGCGAGCAATCAGCCCCAGCATTTT.